The present TCR beta chain was sequenced within a study of blood T cell repertoires in COVID-19. Sequencing used immunoSEQ multiplex PCR; TCRdb keeps in-frame clones, though not all of them. Counted here are around 300,000 clones, roughly 85% occurring once; the ten biggest clones make up roughly 2.5%. With 1 base clipped from V and 2 bases from J, the junction kept 8 bases outside the gene matches. Germline values: CDR1 LNHNV, CDR2 YYDKDF (reference sequence). The CDR3 runs to 16 residues. The source of this sequence is a woman aged 45-59 years who had recovered from COVID-19. The chain employs TRBV15 and TRBJ2-7; 7 nucleotides align to TRBD1. The sequencing sample was made of PBMCs or T cells enriched from blood (not recorded which). The CDR3 DNA is TGTGCCACCAGCAGAGCCCGGACAGGCGTGACCTACGAGCAGTACTTC. It is translated as CATSRARTGVTYEQYF. The full variable domain, rest sourced from reference TRBV15 and TRBJ2-7, is DAMVIQNPRYQVTQFGKPVTLSCSQTLNHNVMYWYQQKSSQAPKLLFHYYDKDFNNEADTPDNFQSRRPNTSFCFLDIRSPGLGDTAMYLCATSRARTGVTYEQYFGPGTRLTVT.